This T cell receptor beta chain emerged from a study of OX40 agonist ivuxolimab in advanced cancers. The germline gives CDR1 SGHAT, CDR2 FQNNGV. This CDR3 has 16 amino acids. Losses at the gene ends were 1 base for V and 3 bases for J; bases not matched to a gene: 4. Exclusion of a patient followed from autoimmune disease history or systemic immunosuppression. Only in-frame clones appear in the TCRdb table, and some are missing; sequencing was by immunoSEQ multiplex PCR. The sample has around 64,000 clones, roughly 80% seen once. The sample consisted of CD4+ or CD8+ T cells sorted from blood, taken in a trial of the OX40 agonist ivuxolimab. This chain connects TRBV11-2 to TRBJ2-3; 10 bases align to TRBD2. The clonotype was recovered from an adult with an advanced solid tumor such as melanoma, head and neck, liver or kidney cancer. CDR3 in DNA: TGTGCCAGCAGCTTAGGAGCTAGCGGGAGAACAGATACGCAGTATTTT. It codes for CASSLGASGRTDTQYF.